The source of this TCR beta chain is a study of siplizumab effects on memory and regulatory T cells. TCRdb keeps only in-frame clones here, not all; method: immunoSEQ multiplex PCR. The table has about 50,000 clones, about 93% seen once. This CDR3 has 15 amino acids. V lost 2 bases, J lost 8 bases, and 16 bases lay in between. The germline V gene has CDR1 SEHNR and CDR2 FQNEAQ (reference sequence). Study findings and constraints: Suppressive capability of dividing Tregs from siplizumab cultures went unverified. Naive T cells seemed more diverse than memory cells and seemed major alloresponse contributors. Alloreactive sequences traceable to unstimulated CD4+ memory cells declined significantly under siplizumab. Unstimulated subsets were the mapping target of only a minor fraction of alloreactive clones.

As regards this clone: Its antigen is still unknown.

The chain carries TRBV7-9 and TRBJ2-1; D tentatively reads TRBD1 or TRBD2 (6 bases each). This TCR was sampled from a human donor in good health. Source material: CD8+ T cells sorted from blood. The CDR3 DNA reads TGTGCCAGCAGCTTACTTATAGGGGGGTTGTATGAGCAGTTCTTC. It specifies CASSLLIGGLYEQFF.